These T cell receptor beta chains were read from a single sample in a study of cytomegalovirus exposure and HLA in healthy donors. Generated by immunoSEQ multiplex PCR, the TCRdb table keeps only in-frame clones and is missing some. The sample contains over 150,000 clones, approximately 80% of which appear only once. The specimen was PBMCs. The receptors were sampled from a boy younger than 10 in good health and CMV-seronegative. The CDR3 runs from the conserved cysteine through the conserved F or W. The order of the fields is J gene, clone size, V gene, D gene, CDR3 DNA, CDR3 protein. A D gene is named only where the DNA matches it firmly. Clone size, where shown, is once, few, many, or a class for clones that have expanded.

TRBJ2-1 | NA | TRBV27 | TRBD2 | TGTGCCAGCAGTAGGGTAGCGGGGAGCTCCTACAATGAGCAGTTCTTC | CASSRVAGSSYNEQFF
TRBJ2-3 | NA | TRBV7-2 | TRBD2 | TGTGCCAGCAGCTTAGCGAGACTAGCGGGAGGATTCAGCACAGATACGCAGTATTTT | CASSLARLAGGFSTDTQYF
TRBJ1-4 | once | TRBV7-9 | TRBD1 | TGTGCCAGCAGCTTGGGGACAGGGGAAGAAAAACTGTTTTTT | CASSLGTGEEKLFF
TRBJ2-4 | once | TRBV30 | NA | TGTGCCTGGAGTGTTGGCGGATGGGACATTCAGTACTTC | CAWSVGGWDIQYF
TRBJ2-5 | NA | TRBV2 | NA | TGTGCCAGCAGTGAAGGTCGGCGGGTACAAGAGACCCAGTACTTC | CASSEGRRVQETQYF
TRBJ2-2 | NA | TRBV9 | NA | TGTGCCAGCAGCGTAGTCCACGGTCGGGGCGGGGAGCTGTTTTTT | CASSVVHGRGGELFF
TRBJ2-2 | NA | TRBV11-3 | NA | TGTGCCAGCAGCTTGGGTTACAGGGATACCGGGGAGCTGTTTTTT | CASSLGYRDTGELFF
TRBJ2-7 | NA | TRBV6-1 | NA | TGTGCCAGCATGAGTCAGGGGTCCTACGAGCAGTACTTC | CASMSQGSYEQYF
TRBJ1-1 | NA | TRBV27 | NA | TGTGCCAGCAGTTTTGGCGGGCCGAACACTGAAGCTTTCTTT | CASSFGGPNTEAFF
TRBJ1-1 | NA | TRBV7-2 | NA | TGTGCCAGCAGCTTAATTGTTCGGCGGTGGTCGAACACTGAAGCTTTCTTT | CASSLIVRRWSNTEAFF
TRBJ2-1 | NA | TRBV29-1 | TRBD2 | TGCAGCGTTGCATTTCGTCCCGGGACTAGCGGGGGGAGGGTTGAGCAGTTCTTC | CSVAFRPGTSGGRVEQFF
TRBJ2-2 | NA | TRBV7-6 | NA | TGTGCCAGCAGCTTGTCGGGAATGAACACCGGGGAGCTGTTTTTT | CASSLSGMNTGELFF
TRBJ2-3 | NA | TRBV19 | TRBD2 | TGTGCCACAGCAGGGGCTAGCGGGGGCACAGATACGCAGTATTTT | CATAGASGGTDTQYF
TRBJ1-1 | NA | TRBV27 | NA | TGTGCCAGCAGCCACCGAGGGGGGAACACTGAAGCTTTCTTT | CASSHRGGNTEAFF
TRBJ2-3 | few | TRBV6-5 | NA | TGTGCCAGCGGGAGTCGGGGCACAGATACGCAGTATTTT | CASGSRGTDTQYF
TRBJ2-3 | NA | TRBV5-1 | TRBD2 | TGCGCCAGCAGCTTCTTGATAGCGGGGGTGGGCACAGATACGCAGTATTTT | CASSFLIAGVGTDTQYF
TRBJ2-4 | NA | TRBV30 | TRBD1 | TGTGCCTGGAGTGTATTTAGACAGGGAAAAAACATTCAGTACTTC | CAWSVFRQGKNIQYF
TRBJ1-2 | NA | TRBV9 | NA | TGTGCCAGCAGCCCGAGTCGACAGGTTTTCTATGGCTACACCTTC | CASSPSRQVFYGYTF
TRBJ1-1 | NA | TRBV30 | NA | TGTGCCTGGAGCCTCACGGGGGGGAACACTGAAGCTTTCTTT | CAWSLTGGNTEAFF
TRBJ2-5 | NA | TRBV6-5 | NA | TGTGCCAGCAGCGTCCTCCGGAGTGAGACCCAGTACTTC | CASSVLRSETQYF
TRBJ1-5 | NA | TRBV15 | NA | TGTGCCACCAGCAGAGGCGTAGGGGGCAATCAGCCCCAGCATTTT | CATSRGVGGNQPQHF
TRBJ1-5 | once | TRBV10-2 | TRBD1 | TGCGCCAGCAGACAGGGGACTTTCAATCAGCCCCAGCATTTT | CASRQGTFNQPQHF
TRBJ2-1 | NA | TRBV11-2 | NA | TGTGCCAGCAGCTTAGAGGGAAGTCCTAGACAGGCCGGCTCCTACAATGAGCAGTTCTTC | CASSLEGSPRQAGSYNEQFF
TRBJ2-5 | NA | TRBV19 | TRBD2 | TGTGCCAGTAGTGCACCGGGACTAATAGAGACCCAGTACTTC | CASSAPGLIETQYF
TRBJ2-7 | NA | TRBV6-5 | NA | TGTGCCAGCAGTTACTTCGCTTCGGGTTCATCCGCCGAGCAGTACTTC | CASSYFASGSSAEQYF
TRBJ2-5 | few | TRBV7-9 | TRBD1 | TGTGCCAGCAGCTTAGTGCCGGGACAGGGGGCTTTCTCAGAGACCCAGTACTTC | CASSLVPGQGAFSETQYF
TRBJ1-6 | NA | TRBV6-5 | NA | TGTGCCAGCAGTTACGAGGGGGTTTCACCCCTCCACTTT | CASSYEGVSPLHF
TRBJ1-3 | NA | TRBV14 | NA | TGTGCCAGCAGCCAAGAATCTCGTCTCTCTGGAAACACCATATATTTT | CASSQESRLSGNTIYF
TRBJ2-1 | NA | TRBV5-6 | TRBD2 | TGTGCCAGCAGCTCAAGCGGGAGGGCTATAAACGAGCAGTTCTTC | CASSSSGRAINEQFF
TRBJ2-1 | NA | TRBV5-4 | NA | TGTGCCAGCAGCTTGGGCGGGGCCACCTACAATGAGCAGTTCTTC | CASSLGGATYNEQFF
TRBJ2-5 | few | TRBV15 | TRBD2 | TGTGCCACCAGCAGTCTGACTGAAGCGGGAAAGACCCAGTACTTC | CATSSLTEAGKTQYF
TRBJ2-3 | once | TRBV4-1 | NA | TGCGCCAGCAGCCAAGAAGATTTTCGCCCAGATGCGCAGTATTTT | CASSQEDFRPDAQYF
TRBJ2-5 | few | TRBV7-2 | TRBD2 | TGTGCCAGCAGCTTACTAGGCGGGGGGGCTTATGGAGAGACCCAGTACTTC | CASSLLGGGAYGETQYF
TRBJ2-1 | NA | TRBV27 | TRBD2 | TGTGCCAGCGGGACTAGCGGGGGGGTTGGGTCCTACAATGAGCAGTTCTTC | CASGTSGGVGSYNEQFF
TRBJ1-1 | NA | TRBV19 | TRBD1 | TGTGCCAGTAGTATCGCGGACAGGGGATCTGAAGCTTTCTTT | CASSIADRGSEAFF
TRBJ2-5 | NA | TRBV9 | TRBD2 | TGTGCCAGCAGCTCGACGACTAGCGGCCAAGAGACCCAGTACTTC | CASSSTTSGQETQYF
TRBJ1-1 | NA | TRBV7-2 | NA | TGTGCCAGCAGCTTAGTACCAGGGCGAGTCACTGAAGCTTTCTTT | CASSLVPGRVTEAFF
TRBJ2-7 | NA | TRBV5-5 | TRBD1 | TGTGCCAGCAGCTTGGGGACAGGGGTCAATCGGTGGGACGAGCAGTACTTC | CASSLGTGVNRWDEQYF
TRBJ1-3 | NA | TRBV2 | NA | TGTGCCACAAAACGGGACTCAGACTCTGGAAACACCATATATTTT | CATKRDSDSGNTIYF
TRBJ1-2 | NA | TRBV6-1 | TRBD1 | TGTGCCAGCAGCCCGACAGGGGGCGTTGGCTACACCTTC | CASSPTGGVGYTF
TRBJ1-5 | NA | TRBV19 | TRBD1 | TGTGCCAGTAGCCCCAGACAGGGGGCAGGTGGATATCAGCCCCAGCATTTT | CASSPRQGAGGYQPQHF
TRBJ2-3 | NA | TRBV19 | NA | TGTGCCAGTAGTATAGGCGGGCCCCTCTCAGATACGCAGTATTTT | CASSIGGPLSDTQYF
TRBJ1-2 | NA | TRBV9 | NA | TGTGCCAGCAGCCCGAAGGCTGGTAGCGGCTACACCTTC | CASSPKAGSGYTF
TRBJ1-2 | NA | TRBV19 | NA | TGTGCCAGTAGTCCGGCCGGGACACTAAACTATGGCTACACCTTC | CASSPAGTLNYGYTF
TRBJ2-5 | NA | TRBV5-6 | NA | TGTGCCAGCAGCTTGGGCCGGGGAGAGACCCAGTACTTC | CASSLGRGETQYF
TRBJ1-5 | NA | TRBV30 | NA | TGTGCCTGGAGTGGACAGTACAATCAGCCCCAGCATTTT | CAWSGQYNQPQHF
TRBJ1-5 | NA | TRBV6-1 | TRBD1 | TGTGCCAGCAGTGTTCGGTCAGGGGGTGTCAATCAGCCCCAGCATTTT | CASSVRSGGVNQPQHF
TRBJ1-2 | NA | TRBV6-1 | NA | TGTGCCAGCAGTGAAGCCCCAAACAGTCGGAGGATGTATACCTTC | CASSEAPNSRRMYTF
TRBJ2-5 | NA | TRBV7-2 | NA | TGTGCCAGCAGCCTCATCAAGCTAGGGAGTAGCCAGACCCAGTACTTC | CASSLIKLGSSQTQYF
TRBJ1-2 | NA | TRBV19 | TRBD1 | TGTGCCAGTGCGAGCTCTCCAGGGGGCAGTGGCTACACCTTC | CASASSPGGSGYTF
TRBJ1-1 | NA | TRBV2 | NA | TGTGCCAGCGTAGGCGGACAGATTTATGAAGCTTTCTTT | CASVGGQIYEAFF
TRBJ1-2 | NA | TRBV5-6 | TRBD1 | TGTGCCAGCACGGATCAAGGGGGACAGGGGGCCCTCTATGGCTACACCTTC | CASTDQGGQGALYGYTF
TRBJ2-7 | once | TRBV4-3 | TRBD2 | TGCGCCAGCAGCCAAGGGACCTTAGCGGGAGGGGACGAGCAGTACTTC | CASSQGTLAGGDEQYF
TRBJ2-5 | NA | TRBV5-4 | TRBD1 | TGTGCCAGCAGCTTGGTTGGCGGGACAGGATTAGAGACCCAGTACTTC | CASSLVGGTGLETQYF
TRBJ1-1 | NA | TRBV6-6 | TRBD1 | TGTGCCAGCAGTTACAACCGGGACAGGGGCACTGAAGCTTTCTTT | CASSYNRDRGTEAFF